This T cell receptor (beta chain) was identified in a study of cytomegalovirus exposure and HLA in healthy donors. The CDR3 has 18 residues. V gave up 5 bases and J gave up 6 bases, with 25 bases separating them. In germline, CDR1 is LNHDA, CDR2 SQIVND (reference sequence). Assay used: immunoSEQ multiplex PCR; TCRdb lists only in-frame clones, some missing. The table has 71,000 or so clones, 94% seen once. Notes on this clone: Antigen unknown.

Notes on the study in general: Cytomegalovirus association was assigned to approximately 160 TCR beta chains.

The V and J genes are TRBV19 and TRBJ2-2, with D possibly TRBD2 on 6 matching bases. Input material: PBMCs. The origin of this receptor is a man in his late teens or twenties in good health and CMV-seropositive. The CDR3 nucleotides read TGTGCCAGTAGTCCTCAGGGCGTACTAGCAGAGTTCGCCGGGGAGCTGTTTTTT. This encodes CASSPQGVLAEFAGELFF.